A single sample is the source of the 5 T cell receptor beta chains below, sequenced in a study of intratumoral heterogeneity in liver cancer. Samples labelled H came from distinct, geographically separated regions of the hepatocellular carcinoma nodule. Library creation used the immunoSEQ multiplex PCR assay. TCRdb's version of the immuneACCESS table is confined to in-frame rearrangements and falls short of the full clone set. An unresolved V gene accounts for under half of the shortfall where checked; the remainder is of unknown origin. Within this sample are roughly 6,200 clones, with over 55% of them counted one time only. About two fifths of the sample goes to the ten largest clones. Sequencing used tumor tissue, obtained before any cancer treatment. The receptor source for this set is a woman between 65 and 79 years old with hepatocellular carcinoma.

This clone was observed once. The J gene is TRBJ2-7, the V gene TRBV5-1; 10 nucleotides agree with TRBD2. After removal of 1 base from V and 0 bases from J, the junction contained 4 bases not matched to a gene. Germline CDR1 reads SGHRS; CDR2 reads YFSETQ. This CDR3 is built from 16 residues. The CDR3 bases are TGCGCCAGCAGCTTGACTAGCGGGATGACCTCCTACGAGCAGTACTTC. It translates to CASSLTSGMTSYEQYF.

The chain recombines TRBV6-6 with TRBJ2-1; D possibly corresponds to TRBD1 (6 bases). V was trimmed by 2 bases and J by 3 bases, leaving 11 bases between them. The CDR3 loop spans 15 amino acids. Germline-derived CDR1 and CDR2 are MNHNY and SVGAGI (reference sequence). CDR3 amino acids: CASSYRQGNYNEQFF. CDR3 nucleotide sequence: TGTGCCAGCAGTTACCGGCAGGGGAACTACAATGAGCAGTTCTTC.

The V gene is TRBV18, the J gene TRBJ2-5, with unresolved D. V lost 1 base and J lost 2, with 5 bases in between. This CDR3 contains 13 residues. The germline V gene has CDR1 KGHSH and CDR2 LQKENI. CDR3 DNA sequence: TGTGCCAGCTCACCACAGACTCAAGAGACCCAGTACTTC. Translating it yields CASSPQTQETQYF. The variable domain in full, with the rest retrieved from reference TRBV18 and TRBJ2-5, is NAGVMQNPRHLVRRRGQEARLRCSPMKGHSHVYWYRQLPEEGLKFMVYLQKENIIDESGMPKERFSAEFPKEGPSILRIQQVVRGDSAAYFCASSPQTQETQYFGPGTRLLVL.

DNA of the CDR3: TGTGCCAGCTCAGCCGGGACGATTAATGAAAAACTGTTTTTT. Translating it yields CASSAGTINEKLFF. The chain combines TRBV18 with TRBJ1-4, with D perhaps TRBD1 (5 bases). The V gene lost 5 bases and the J gene lost 4 bases, with 11 bases spanning the gap. CDR1 and CDR2 (germline): KGHSH, LQKENI. This CDR3 comprises 14 residues.

This clone occurred a few times. J is TRBJ2-7 and V is TRBV5-5, with TRBD2 identical over 10 bases. The CDR3 runs 15 residues. J gave up 3 bases and V 2 bases, and 5 bases lay outside the gene matches. CDR1 and CDR2 (germline): SGHKS, YYEKEE (reference sequence). CDR3 amino acids: CASSFGLADYYEQYF. The DNA of the CDR3 is TGTGCCAGCAGCTTCGGACTAGCGGACTACTACGAGCAGTACTTC.